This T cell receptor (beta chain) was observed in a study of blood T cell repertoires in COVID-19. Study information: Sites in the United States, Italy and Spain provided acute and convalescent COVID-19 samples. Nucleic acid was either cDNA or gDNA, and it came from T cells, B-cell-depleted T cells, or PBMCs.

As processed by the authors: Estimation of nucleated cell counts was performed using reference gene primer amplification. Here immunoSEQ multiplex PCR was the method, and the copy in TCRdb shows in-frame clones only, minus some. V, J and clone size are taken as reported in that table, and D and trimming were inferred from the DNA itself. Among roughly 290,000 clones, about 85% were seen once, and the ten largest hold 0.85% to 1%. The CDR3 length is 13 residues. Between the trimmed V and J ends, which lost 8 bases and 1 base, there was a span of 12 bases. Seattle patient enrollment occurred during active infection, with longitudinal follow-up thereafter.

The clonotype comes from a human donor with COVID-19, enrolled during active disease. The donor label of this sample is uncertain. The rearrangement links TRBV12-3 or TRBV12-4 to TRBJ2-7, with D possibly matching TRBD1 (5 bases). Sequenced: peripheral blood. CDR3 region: CASAKGVSYEQYF. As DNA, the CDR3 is TGTGCCAGCGCGAAAGGGGTATCCTACGAGCAGTACTTC.